Below are 20 T cell receptor beta chains sequenced from a single sample in a study of immune evolution from preneoplasia to lung adenocarcinoma. TCRdb keeps only in-frame clones here, not all; method: immunoSEQ multiplex PCR. The sample has some 8,200 clones; roughly 82% are singletons. The sequenced sample consisted of FFPE minimally invasive lung adenocarcinoma tissue. The origin of the receptors is a person between 65 and 79 years old with lung adenocarcinoma.

This chain links TRBV6-4 with TRBJ1-1; TRBD1 matches at 8 bases. The CDR3 is 13 amino acids. From germline, CDR1 is MRHNA and CDR2 SNTAGT. Germline trimming cut 3 bases from V and 12 bases from J; bases unmatched to any gene: 9. CDR3 coding DNA: TGTGCCAGCAGTGAGCGACAGGGGAGGTTGTCTTTCTTT. This translates into CASSERQGRLSFF.

V usage is TRBV7-9 and J usage is TRBJ2-3; D gene ambiguous. Per germline, CDR1 SEHNR and CDR2 FQNEAQ (reference sequence). The CDR3 loop spans 15 amino acids. With 3 bases removed from V and 3 bases from J, the gap between germline ends came to 13 bases. In nucleotides, the CDR3 is TGTGCCAGCAGCTTCGCAGGTTCCAGAACAGATACGCAGTATTTT. Its protein product is CASSFAGSRTDTQYF.

The rearrangement joins TRBV21-1 to TRBJ2-5; no DNA check was done on the table's D call, TRBD2. TRBV21-1 is shown as a pseudogene. This CDR3 comprises 16 residues. In DNA form, the CDR3 reads TGTGCCAGCAGCAGAGGGACTAGCCGCCACCAAGAGACCCAGTACTTC. Translating it yields CASSRGTSRHQETQYF.

This chain links TRBV18 with TRBJ1-2, with TRBD1 matching 7 bases. CDR3 length: 15 amino acids. Germline V gene lookup returns CDR1 KGHSH and CDR2 LQKENI. Trimming took 4 bases from V and 3 from J; bases not matched to a gene: 8. CDR3 nucleotide sequence: TGTGCCAGCTCACTGGGACAGCTCGGGTACTATGGCTACACCTTC. It yields the protein CASSLGQLGYYGYTF.

The chain combines TRBV9 with TRBJ2-3, with D unclear. The V and J ends lost 0 bases and 1 base respectively, with 3 bases between them. Germline CDR1 reads SGDLS; CDR2 reads YYNGEE. This CDR3 comprises 13 residues. CDR3 amino acids: CASSVAGTDTQYF. The CDR3 DNA follows: TGTGCCAGCAGCGTAGCCGGCACAGATACGCAGTATTTT.

The J gene is TRBJ2-2, the V gene TRBV5-1, with D perhaps TRBD1 (5 bases). This CDR3 contains 15 residues. V lost 0 bases and J lost 4, with 10 bases in between. CDR1 is SGHRS, CDR2 YFSETQ, per germline. The CDR3: CASSLVGVGTGELFF. The CDR3 DNA follows: TGCGCCAGCAGCTTGGTAGGGGTTGGCACCGGGGAGCTGTTTTTT.

The J gene is TRBJ2-2, the V gene TRBV7-6, with D maybe TRBD2 (5 bases). Trimming pared 3 bases from V and 7 bases from J, leaving 18 bases between. The CDR3 runs to 16 residues. Germline V gene lookup returns CDR1 SGHVS and CDR2 FNYEAQ. CDR3 nucleotide sequence: TGTGCCAGCAGCTTCACCCAGGATAGCGTCGGCGGGGAGCTGTTTTTT. Protein product: CASSFTQDSVGGELFF.

The genes are TRBV14 and TRBJ2-7, with TRBD2 matching 13 bases. V was pared by 0 bases and J by 9 bases, with 11 bases of the junction left unmatched. CDR1 is SGHDN, CDR2 FVKESK, per germline. CDR3 size: 17 residues. CDR3 region: CASSQEGTSGNKRAQYF. The CDR3 DNA reads TGTGCCAGCAGCCAAGAGGGGACTAGCGGGAATAAGCGGGCGCAGTACTTC.

The chain uses TRBV19 and TRBJ1-2; D unclear. Deletions cut 9 bases from V and 4 bases from J, with 27 bases between. The germline V gene encodes CDR1 LNHDA and CDR2 SQIVND (reference sequence). This CDR3 spans 17 amino acids. The DNA for the CDR3 is TGTGCCAGCAAAATCTTCCATCGGGCGGTCGACGTCTATGGCTACACCTTC. Translation: CASKIFHRAVDVYGYTF.

The chain combines TRBV27 with TRBJ2-1; 7 bases line up with TRBD2. Trimming cost V 2 bases and J 5 bases; bases outside gene matches: 3. The CDR3 covers 14 residues. Germline V CDR1 and CDR2: MNHEY, SMNVEV (reference sequence). DNA for the CDR3: TGTGCCAGCAGTTTAGGTGGGGGGGACAATGAGCAGTTCTTC. Its translation: CASSLGGGDNEQFF.

The V call is TRBV7-2, the J call TRBJ1-5; D is unclear. This CDR3 comprises 14 residues. The V gene's germline CDR1 is SGHTA and CDR2 FQGNSA. The V gene lost 5 bases and the J gene lost 4 bases, with 12 bases spanning the gap. The CDR3 DNA follows: TGTGCCAGCAGCCCGCGGAAGGGAAATCAGCCCCAGCATTTT. It yields the protein CASSPRKGNQPQHF. Filled out from reference TRBV7-2 and TRBJ1-5, the complete variable domain reads GAGVSQSPSNKVTEKGKDVELRCDPISGHTALYWYRQSLGQGLEFLIYFQGNSAPDKSGLPSDRFSAERTGGSVSTLTIQRTQQEDSAVYLCASSPRKGNQPQHFGDGTRLSIL.

This clone has a single count. The chain employs TRBV6-1 and TRBJ2-7, with 7 bases that match TRBD1. The V gene's germline CDR1 is MNHNS and CDR2 SASEGT. V dropped 4 bases and J dropped 3; count of bases not matched to a gene: 6. This CDR3 is 14 amino acids long. The CDR3 DNA reads TGTGCCAGCAGTGGTAGGGGGCGCAGCTACGAGCAGTACTTC. It yields the protein CASSGRGRSYEQYF.

The V call is TRBV7-6, the J call TRBJ2-7, with 9 bases that match TRBD2. There are 15 residues in the CDR3. Germline V gene data show CDR1 as SGHVS and CDR2 as FNYEAQ. V lost 5 bases and J lost 6; bases outside the gene matches: 11. This CDR3 reads CASSPSGGRAPEQYF. The CDR3 DNA is TGTGCCAGCAGCCCTTCGGGCGGGAGGGCCCCCGAGCAGTACTTC.

The genes are TRBV6-5 and TRBJ1-5, with 10 positions matching TRBD1. The length of the CDR3 is 15 residues. Germline loops: CDR1 MNHEY, CDR2 SVGAGI. After removal of 5 bases from V and 2 bases from J, the junction contained 3 bases not matched to a gene. Here the CDR3 reads CASSQTGGGNQPQHF. The DNA of the CDR3 is TGTGCCAGCAGTCAGACAGGGGGCGGCAATCAGCCCCAGCATTTT.

This clone occurred a few times. This rearrangement joins TRBV19 to TRBJ1-1; D is unresolved. The V gene lost 2 bases and the J gene lost 7 bases, with 11 bases spanning the gap. The CDR3 loop spans 13 amino acids. Germline V gene lookup returns CDR1 LNHDA and CDR2 SQIVND (reference sequence). The CDR3 nucleotides read TGTGCCAGTAGTATATCCTCGGTCAGTGAAGCTTTCTTT. Translation: CASSISSVSEAFF.

The rearrangement joins TRBV6-4 to TRBJ1-1; 7 nucleotides line up with TRBD1. There are 14 residues in the CDR3. CDR1 and CDR2 from the germline V gene are MRHNA and SNTAGT. The junction had 8 bases not matched to a gene; V was cut back by 5 bases and J by 5 bases. The CDR3 DNA follows: TGTGCCAGCAGTCGAGGGGGCGCGGGTACTGAAGCTTTCTTT. It translates to CASSRGGAGTEAFF.

The chain is built from TRBV5-1 and TRBJ2-3; 7 bases are a match to TRBD1. V lost 0 bases, J lost 0 bases, and 7 bases stayed unmatched. Germline V gene data show CDR1 as SGHRS and CDR2 as YFSETQ. The CDR3 has 17 residues. CDR3 in DNA: TGCGCCAGCAGCTTGGTTGGGACAGATTCTAGCACAGATACGCAGTATTTT. Translated: CASSLVGTDSSTDTQYF.

CDR3: CASSFRGQGSEKLFF. Here the CDR3 DNA reads TGTGCCAGCAGTTTCCGGGGACAGGGGTCTGAAAAACTGTTTTTT. The V and J genes are TRBV6-5 and TRBJ1-4; 10 bases align to TRBD1. Trimming took 4 bases from V and 7 from J; bases not matched to a gene: 6. This CDR3 spans 15 amino acids. Germline V CDR1 and CDR2: MNHEY, SVGAGI.

This clone was picked up a small number of times. The chain employs TRBV14 and TRBJ2-1, with 14 bases fitting TRBD2. Germline CDR1 reads SGHDN; CDR2 reads FVKESK. J gave up 7 bases and V 1 base, and 3 bases lay outside the gene matches. The CDR3 runs to 16 residues. The DNA of the CDR3 is TGTGCCAGCAGCCAAGGGACTAGCGGGAGGCGGAATGAGCAGTTCTTC. This translates into CASSQGTSGRRNEQFF.

The gene calls are TRBV5-1 and TRBJ1-5, with D possibly matching TRBD1 (5 bases). Trimming shortened V by 4 bases and J by 2 bases, and 10 bases separated the two germline ends. Germline CDR1 reads SGHRS; CDR2 reads YFSETQ. The CDR3 totals 14 residues. The CDR3 loop reads CASSPRGGNQPQHF. CDR3 coding DNA: TGCGCCAGCAGCCCACGGGGGGGCAATCAGCCCCAGCATTTT.